The 23 T cell receptor beta chains in this list originate from one sample, sequenced in a study of T cell changes during pregnancy in multiple sclerosis. The protocol was immunoSEQ multiplex PCR, while the TCRdb copy is restricted to in-frame clones and leaves out a portion. The sample holds tens of thousands of clones, approximately 90% seen once. Sequenced here: CD4+ T cells from peripheral blood mononuclear cells, sampled in the first trimester of pregnancy. These receptors originate from a female donor in good health, enrolled as a control in a pregnancy study.

This chain joins TRBV6-1 and TRBJ1-3; D is unresolved. Germline V gene data show CDR1 as MNHNS and CDR2 as SASEGT. V was clipped by 6 bases and J by 8 bases, with 11 bases between them. This CDR3 spans 12 amino acids. This CDR3 reads CASRVEGYTIYF. The CDR3 DNA reads as TGTGCCAGCAGGGTCGAGGGATACACCATATATTTT.

The J gene is TRBJ1-1, the V gene TRBV19; perhaps TRBD1 as D (6 bases). Trimming took off 5 bases at V and 7 bases at J, with 14 bases between the two ends. Looked up from germline, CDR1 is LNHDA and CDR2 is SQIVND (reference sequence). This CDR3 comprises 13 residues. The CDR3 coding sequence is TGTGCCAGTAGTTCGCTGGCAGGGGATGAAGCTTTCTTT. It specifies CASSSLAGDEAFF. Together with reference TRBV19 and TRBJ1-1, the CDR3 gives the full variable domain: DGGITQSPKYLFRKEGQNVTLSCEQNLNHDAMYWYRQDPGQGLRLIYYSQIVNDFQKGDIAEGYSVSREKKESFPLTVTSAQKNPTAFYLCASSSLAGDEAFFGQGTRLTVV.

The V and J genes are TRBV25-1 and TRBJ2-5; weak D call: TRBD2 (5 bases). V was trimmed by 1 base and J by 5 bases, leaving 11 bases between them. The CDR3 consists of 14 residues. Per the germline V gene, CDR1 is MGHDK and CDR2 is SYGVNS. The CDR3 coding sequence is TGTGCCAGCAGTGAATGGACGGGATGGGAGACCCAGTACTTC. Protein: CASSEWTGWETQYF. Full variable domain (rest looked up from reference TRBV25-1 and TRBJ2-5): EADIYQTPRYLVIGTGKKITLECSQTMGHDKMYWYQQDPGMELHLIHYSYGVNSTEKGDLSSESTVSRIRTEHFPLTLESARPSHTSQYLCASSEWTGWETQYFGPGTRLLVL.

The CDR3, as DNA: TGTGCCAGCAGTTCCCCGACAGGGCAACAGACCCAGTACTTC. This sequence encodes CASSSPTGQQTQYF. The rearrangement joins TRBV6-5 to TRBJ2-5, with 7 bases that match TRBD1. V lost 4 bases to trimming and J lost 6 bases; unmatched junction nucleotides: 8. The CDR3 loop spans 14 amino acids. CDR1 is MNHEY and CDR2 is SVGAGI in the germline V gene.

This CDR3 is CASTPQGANEKLFF. CDR3 in DNA: TGTGCCAGCACCCCACAGGGTGCTAATGAAAAACTGTTTTTT. This chain joins TRBV5-5 and TRBJ1-4, with D possibly TRBD1 on 6 matching bases. The germline V and J ends were trimmed by 6 bases and 3 bases, with 12 bases remaining between them. This CDR3 has 14 amino acids. Germline CDR1 and CDR2: SGHKS and YYEKEE (reference sequence).

The chain couples TRBV9 to TRBJ1-2, with D perhaps TRBD1 (5 bases). Germline CDR1 SGDLS, CDR2 YYNGEE. V lost 0 bases to trimming and J lost 7 bases, with 13 bases between them. The CDR3 consists of 14 residues. CDR3 sequence reads: CASSVAAQGVGYTF. For the CDR3, the DNA is TGTGCCAGCAGCGTAGCGGCCCAAGGGGTTGGCTACACCTTC.

This sequence joins TRBV2 and TRBJ1-4; D is possibly TRBD1 (5 bases). This CDR3 spans 13 amino acids. V was clipped by 7 bases and J by 7 bases, with 13 bases between them. From germline, CDR1 is SNHLY and CDR2 FYNNEI. The CDR3 spells CASTGPGGEKLFF. The CDR3, as DNA: TGTGCCAGCACGGGACCGGGGGGTGAAAAACTGTTTTTT.

This sequence joins TRBV6-4 and TRBJ2-1; 10 positions agree with TRBD2. This CDR3 contains 16 residues. From germline, CDR1 is MRHNA and CDR2 SNTAGT. The V and J ends lost 3 bases and 9 bases, in that order; junction bases with no gene match: 11. CDR3 residues: CASSDYSGRLQSEQFF. The DNA of the CDR3 is TGTGCCAGCAGTGATTATAGCGGGAGGCTACAGAGTGAGCAGTTCTTC.

V usage is TRBV7-6 and J usage is TRBJ2-7, with D perhaps TRBD2 (6 bases). CDR3 length equals 13 residues. Trimming removed 1 base at V and 4 bases at J, with 8 bases between. Germline CDR1 SGHVS, CDR2 FNYEAQ. The CDR3 here is CASSLGGGYEQYF. CDR3 nucleotide sequence: TGTGCCAGCAGCTTAGGAGGAGGGTACGAGCAGTACTTC.

V is TRBV30 and J is TRBJ1-6; TRBD1 is a possible D gene (6 bases). The V end lost 6 bases, the J end lost 9 bases, and 15 bases lay between the germline ends. CDR1 and CDR2 from the germline V gene are GTSNPN and SVGIG (reference sequence). The CDR3 has 13 residues. The CDR3 reads CACPRGGSSPLHF. The CDR3 DNA sequence: TGTGCCTGCCCGCGAGGGGGAAGTTCACCCCTCCACTTT. Supplemented by reference TRBV30 and TRBJ1-6, the full variable domain reads SQTIHQWPATLVQPVGSPLSLECTVEGTSNPNLYWYRQAAGRGLQLLFYSVGIGQISSEVPQNLSASRPQDRQFILSSKKLLLSDSGFYLCACPRGGSSPLHFGNGTRLTVT.

J is TRBJ2-3 and V is TRBV5-6; 7 bases are a match to TRBD1. With V trimmed by 3 bases and J by 0 bases, 4 bases remained unmatched. Germline V gene lookup returns CDR1 SGHDT and CDR2 YYEEEE. The CDR3 has 15 amino acids. For the CDR3, the DNA is TGTGCCAGCAGCTCGACAGGGCACAGCACAGATACGCAGTATTTT. It yields the protein CASSSTGHSTDTQYF.

This chain connects TRBV7-2 to TRBJ2-7, with D possibly matching TRBD2 (6 bases). The CDR3 length is 16 residues. Germline V gives CDR1 SGHTA, CDR2 FQGNSA. The V end was cut by 7 bases, the J end by 2 bases, with 21 bases between. CDR3 region: CASTSELAGEPYEQYF. The CDR3 DNA is TGTGCCAGCACCTCAGAACTAGCAGGAGAACCCTACGAGCAGTACTTC.

The chain carries TRBV7-2 and TRBJ1-1; 7 bases are a match to TRBD1. The CDR3 sequence is 17 residues long. Germline CDR1 and CDR2: SGHTA and FQGNSA. V lost 5 bases and J lost 8; bases outside the gene matches: 20. The CDR3 DNA follows: TGTGCCAGCAGCGGCCGTTTCCCGACAGGGAAGCACTGGGAAGCTTTCTTT. Its translation is CASSGRFPTGKHWEAFF.

The chain has TRBV5-1 and TRBJ1-4; D is possibly TRBD1 (6 bases). V lost 4 bases, J lost 5 bases, and 12 bases lay in between. Germline CDR1 reads SGHRS; CDR2 reads YFSETQ. This CDR3 contains 14 residues. Here the CDR3 reads CASSPDRGNEKLFF. CDR3 coding DNA: TGCGCCAGCAGCCCGGACAGAGGGAATGAAAAACTGTTTTTT.

The CDR3 nucleotides are TGTGCCACCCCACAGGGACCGTATCGGACTGAAGCTTTCTTT. Its translation is CATPQGPYRTEAFF. The chain recombines TRBV5-8 with TRBJ1-1, with D maybe TRBD1 (6 bases). Germline V gene lookup returns CDR1 SGHTS and CDR2 YDEGEE. The length of the CDR3 is 14 residues. Trimming cost V 9 bases and J 5 bases, with 20 bases left between them.

The V gene is TRBV18, the J gene TRBJ1-5; TRBD1 is a possible D gene (6 bases). The V and J ends lost 2 bases and 5 bases respectively, with 16 bases between them. The CDR3 length is 16 residues. Germline-derived CDR1 and CDR2 are KGHSH and LQKENI. The CDR3 nucleotides read TGTGCCAGCTCACCAATGCGGGGGGCTGGGGATCAGCCCCAGCATTTT. Translation: CASSPMRGAGDQPQHF.

This sequence joins TRBV29-1 and TRBJ2-5; tentatively, D is TRBD2 (6 bases). V lost 4 bases and J 5 bases, leaving 11 bases between the germline ends. In germline, CDR1 is SQVTM, CDR2 ANQGSEA. The CDR3 loop spans 12 amino acids. This CDR3 is CSVGRSGETQYF. In DNA, the CDR3 is TGCAGCGTTGGTCGGAGCGGGGAGACCCAGTACTTC.

The chain recombines TRBV2 with TRBJ2-7; 8 positions match TRBD2. This CDR3 spans 15 amino acids. The V gene's germline CDR1 is SNHLY and CDR2 FYNNEI. Trimming took 10 bases from V and 1 from J; bases not matched to a gene: 12. The CDR3 sequence is CATQDGPGGSYEQYF. CDR3 in DNA: TGTGCCACCCAGGACGGTCCGGGGGGGTCCTACGAGCAGTACTTC.

CDR3 DNA sequence: TGTGCCAGCAGTGAATCGCGGGAGGGATCAGATACGCAGTATTTT. Its protein product is CASSESREGSDTQYF. The chain carries TRBV2 and TRBJ2-3, with TRBD2 matching 9 bases. This CDR3 spans 15 amino acids. Unmatched junction bases numbered 4, after V lost 2 bases and J lost 4 bases. Looked up from germline, CDR1 is SNHLY and CDR2 is FYNNEI.

The count of this clone is one. The chain has TRBV28 and TRBJ2-5, with a possible D match to TRBD2 (6 bases). Trimming cost V 5 bases and J 7 bases, with 14 bases left between them. Germline CDR1 reads MDHEN; CDR2 reads SYDVKM. The CDR3 is 13 residues long. CDR3 in DNA: TGTGCCAGCAGTCCGACTAGATGGGGGACCCAGTACTTC. Amino acids: CASSPTRWGTQYF.

The V gene is TRBV30, the J gene TRBJ2-1; TRBD2 aligns across 8 bases. Germline V gene sequence: CDR1 GTSNPN, CDR2 SVGIG (reference sequence). The V gene end was trimmed by 1 base and the J gene end by 5 bases; junction bases not matched to a gene: 16. This CDR3 is 18 amino acids long. CDR3 coding DNA: TGTGCCTGGAGTGGCAAAGGAGCGAGCGGGGGCCGGAACAATGAGCAGTTCTTC. As protein: CAWSGKGASGGRNNEQFF.

V usage is TRBV9 and J usage is TRBJ1-1; D gene ambiguous. From germline, CDR1 is SGDLS and CDR2 YYNGEE. V was clipped by 5 bases and J by 0 bases, with 8 bases between them. CDR3 length: 13 amino acids. CDR3 residues: CASRGAMNTEAFF. As DNA, the CDR3 is TGTGCCAGCAGGGGCGCTATGAACACTGAAGCTTTCTTT.

The V call is TRBV5-1, the J call TRBJ1-1; D gene ambiguous. The CDR3 contains 14 residues. Germline V gene data show CDR1 as SGHRS and CDR2 as YFSETQ. Trimming took 3 bases from V and 3 from J, leaving 12 bases between them. This CDR3 reads CASSSDTSDTEAFF. CDR3 sequence (DNA): TGCGCCAGCAGCTCAGACACTTCCGACACTGAAGCTTTCTTT.